The rows below give T cell receptor beta chains drawn from one sample of a study of radiation and T cells in renal cell carcinoma. Using immunoSEQ multiplex PCR, the repertoire was profiled, and TCRdb retains in-frame clones only, with some absent. The data contain about 49,000 clones, 80% of them singletons. Sequencing used blood, obtained from a patient whose treatment included radiotherapy and nephrectomy. The receptors stem from a woman in her 70s with renal cell carcinoma. Both conserved end residues are part of each CDR3. D genes are given only for firm matches. Not every row has a clone size; where given, it reads once, few, many or a size class.

V	size	D	J	DNA	CDR3
TRBV5-5	NA	NA	TRBJ2-3	TGTGCCAGCAGCTCATCCCCGATTAGAGATACGCAGTATTTT	CASSSSPIRDTQYF
TRBV6-6	NA	NA	TRBJ2-2	TGTGCCAGCAGTTATTGGGCTGAGAGCACCGGGGAGCTGTTTTTT	CASSYWAESTGELFF
TRBV5-5	NA	NA	TRBJ2-2	TGTGCCAGCAGCTTGTTGGAAAGAAGCACCGGGGAGCTGTTTTTT	CASSLLERSTGELFF
TRBV6-6	NA	TRBD1	TRBJ1-3	TGTGCCAGCAGTTATACAGGGGAGGAAAACACCATATATTTT	CASSYTGEENTIYF
TRBV11-2	NA	NA	TRBJ1-6	TGTGCCAGCAGCTTAGGGAGGGGGGGCCATTCACCCCTCCACTTT	CASSLGRGGHSPLHF
TRBV11-2	NA	TRBD1	TRBJ2-7	TGTGCCAGCAGAACTCCCAGGGGGCCCCTCGGGGAGCAGTACTTC	CASRTPRGPLGEQYF
TRBV9	NA	NA	TRBJ1-2	TGTGCCAGCAGCGTAGACGGGGTCCATGGCTACACCTTC	CASSVDGVHGYTF
TRBV13	NA	TRBD1	TRBJ2-7	TGTGCCAGCAGCGGAGGTCGACAGGGCGACTACTACGAGCAGTACTTC	CASSGGRQGDYYEQYF
TRBV5-6	NA	TRBD1	TRBJ2-1	TGTGCCAGCAGCCAGACAGGGGGCGCGCCCTACTACAATGAGCAGTTCTTC	CASSQTGGAPYYNEQFF
TRBV5-4	once	TRBD2	TRBJ2-3	TGTGCCAGCAGCTTGTCGGGACTAGCGGGAGTAGATACGCAGTATTTT	CASSLSGLAGVDTQYF
TRBV19	once	NA	TRBJ2-2	TGTGCCAGTAGGGTCAGCTTCGCGAACACCGGGGAGCTGTTTTTT	CASRVSFANTGELFF
TRBV19	once	NA	TRBJ1-2	TGTGCCAGTAGTATCCAAGGCAGCCCTACTGGCTACACCTTC	CASSIQGSPTGYTF
TRBV11-2	NA	TRBD1	TRBJ1-4	TGTGCCAGCAGTTCCCAGGGGGGTTGGGAAAAACTGTTTTTT	CASSSQGGWEKLFF
TRBV11-3	NA	TRBD1	TRBJ1-2	TGTGCCAGCAGCTCCTATAGTGGCCCGACAGGGGTCTATGGCTACACCTTC	CASSSYSGPTGVYGYTF
TRBV6-5	NA	NA	TRBJ2-7	TGTGCCAGCAGTCTGCAGGGGGGAAAATACGAGCAGTACTTC	CASSLQGGKYEQYF
TRBV2	NA	TRBD1	TRBJ1-1	TGTGCCACGGTTTGGACAGGGACTGAAGCTTTCTTT	CATVWTGTEAFF
TRBV12-1	NA	NA	TRBJ1-6	TGTGCCAGCAGCTTCTCCGGCAGGGGCGGTTCACCCCTCCACTTT	CASSFSGRGGSPLHF
TRBV5-6	NA	NA	TRBJ2-1	TGTGCCAGCAGCTTGGATCCGACAGGTCTCAATGAGCAGTTCTTC	CASSLDPTGLNEQFF
TRBV7-9	few	NA	TRBJ1-1	TGTGCCATCCCCGTCGGTGGCACTGAAGCTTTCTTT	CAIPVGGTEAFF
TRBV14	NA	NA	TRBJ2-2	TGTGCCAGCAGCCAACTAGGGCCCGGGGAGCTGTTTTTT	CASSQLGPGELFF
TRBV4-3	once	TRBD1	TRBJ1-2	TGCGCCAGCAGCCAAGTTCTGGACAGGGGGAGAAACTATGGCTACACCTTC	CASSQVLDRGRNYGYTF
TRBV5-1	NA	NA	TRBJ2-1	TGCGCCAGCAGCTTCCACGCGGGGGACATCTCCTACAATGAGCAGTTCTTC	CASSFHAGDISYNEQFF
TRBV4-1	NA	NA	TRBJ1-6	TGCGCCAGCAGCCAGCAAGGGAACAATTCACCCCTCCACTTT	CASSQQGNNSPLHF
TRBV9	NA	NA	TRBJ1-5	TGTGCCAGCAGCGCTTTAGGGACCGCCGGTCAGCCCCAGCATTTT	CASSALGTAGQPQHF
TRBV7-8	NA	NA	TRBJ1-2	TGTGCCAGCAGCTTGGGGACATCTAACTATGGCTACACCTTC	CASSLGTSNYGYTF
TRBV5-6	NA	NA	TRBJ1-2	TGTGCCAGCAGCGTCGAATCTCAGGGGTCCTATGGCTACACCTTC	CASSVESQGSYGYTF
TRBV5-1	once	NA	TRBJ2-7	TGCGCCAGCAGCTTGGAGATTTTATCCTACGAGCAGTACTTC	CASSLEILSYEQYF
TRBV27	NA	NA	TRBJ1-5	TGTGCCAGCACAACCGGGGTAAATCAGCCCCAGCATTTT	CASTTGVNQPQHF
TRBV20-1	NA	NA	TRBJ2-5	TGCAGTGCTGAGGCGGAGACCCAGTACTTC	CSAEAETQYF
TRBV10-3	once	TRBD1	TRBJ1-2	TGTGCCATCAGGGGGGACAGGGGTAACTATGGCTACACCTTC	CAIRGDRGNYGYTF
TRBV6-4	NA	TRBD2	TRBJ2-5	TGTGCCAGCAGTGATGTAGCGGGAGGGGCCCAGTACTTC	CASSDVAGGAQYF
TRBV12-1	NA	NA	TRBJ1-1	TGTGCCAGCAGCTTTGATGGTTCGGAGAAGATGAACACTGAAGCTTTCTTT	CASSFDGSEKMNTEAFF
TRBV27	NA	TRBD1	TRBJ1-5	TGTGCCAGCCGGACAGGGGTTATAAGCAATCAGCCCCAGCATTTT	CASRTGVISNQPQHF
TRBV7-6	NA	NA	TRBJ1-1	TGTGCCAGCAGCTTAGGTACCTACGGCCGCATGAACACTGAAGCTTTCTTT	CASSLGTYGRMNTEAFF
TRBV7-2	NA	NA	TRBJ2-7	TGTGCCAGCAGCTTAGGTCAGGGTGGCGACGAGCAGTACTTC	CASSLGQGGDEQYF
TRBV10-3	NA	NA	TRBJ2-7	TGTGCCACTAAAAGGGTGGGGCCTCTTTACGAGCAGTACTTC	CATKRVGPLYEQYF
TRBV6-5	NA	NA	TRBJ2-7	TGTGCCAGCTCCCCTCGGGGGAAAGGCTCCTACGAGCAGTACTTC	CASSPRGKGSYEQYF
TRBV9	NA	TRBD2	TRBJ2-1	TGTGCCAGCAGCGACCCCCGGGGGGTTAATGAGCAGTTCTTC	CASSDPRGVNEQFF
TRBV10-1	few	NA	TRBJ1-1	TGCGCCAGCCAACTCGGCTCGGGGGGTGAAGCTTTCTTT	CASQLGSGGEAFF
TRBV10-3	NA	NA	TRBJ2-1	TGTGCCATCAGCGACCTAGGGTCGCCCAATGAGCAGTTCTTC	CAISDLGSPNEQFF